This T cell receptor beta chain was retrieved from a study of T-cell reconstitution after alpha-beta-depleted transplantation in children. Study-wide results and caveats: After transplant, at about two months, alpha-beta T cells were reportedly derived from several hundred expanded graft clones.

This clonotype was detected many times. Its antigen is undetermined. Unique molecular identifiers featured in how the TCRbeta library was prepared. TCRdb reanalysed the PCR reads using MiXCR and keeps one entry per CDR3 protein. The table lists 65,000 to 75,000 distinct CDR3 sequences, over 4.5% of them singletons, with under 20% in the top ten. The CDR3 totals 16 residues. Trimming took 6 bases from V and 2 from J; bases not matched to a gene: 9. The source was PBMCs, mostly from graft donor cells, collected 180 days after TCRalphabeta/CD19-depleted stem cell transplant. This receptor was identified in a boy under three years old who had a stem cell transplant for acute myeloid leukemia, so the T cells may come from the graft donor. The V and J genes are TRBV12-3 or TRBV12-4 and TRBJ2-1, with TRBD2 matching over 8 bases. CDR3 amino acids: CASRARLGGAYNEQFF. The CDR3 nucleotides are TGTGCCAGCAGGGCCCGCCTCGGGGGGGCCTACAATGAGCAGTTCTTC.